The subject of this entry is one T cell receptor (beta chain). As yet, its antigen is unknown. Researchers used the Oncomine TCR Beta short-read assay to sequence DNA from cultured CD4+ T cells. TCRdb re-called the PCR reads through MiXCR, storing one row per CDR3 protein. The sample consists of 14,000 or so distinct CDR3 sequences, over 65% of them appearing once. The data originate from a study of vaccination and CD4 T cells after COVID-19. Study background: Blood was drawn a median roughly 67 days post second dose, range 14 to 241. The peptides that stimulated the cells were overlapping spike peptides from SARS-CoV-2, HCoV-NL63, HCoV-OC43 and HCoV-229E.

Stated treatment: roughly ten-day PBMC culture with coronavirus spike peptide pools or control peptides (ViraFEST assay). Peptide-pool expansion of antigen-specific T cells preceded TCR sequencing in ViraFEST. The TCR originated in a human donor who had recovered from COVID-19. The material sequenced was CD4+ T cells from blood, cultured in vitro.

DNA for the CDR3: TGTGCCAGCAACACCCGACAGTCCGGGTATGGCTACACCTTC. As protein: CASNTRQSGYGYTF. This chain uses TRBV2 with TRBJ1-2; D is possibly TRBD1 (5 bases). V lost 7 bases and J lost 5, with 17 bases in between. This CDR3 comprises 14 residues. CDR1 SNHLY and CDR2 FYNNEI come from the germline V gene.